The clone carrying this T cell receptor (beta chain) was found a few times. What it recognizes is unknown. This entry belongs to a study of T-cell memory formation after mild COVID-19. Study at large: Clustering of TCRs was largely donor specific. Broader study findings: Clonal second-wave expansions that peaked on day 37 had unconfirmed SARS-CoV-2 specificity. Contracting clones localized mainly to CM and EM when CD4+ and mainly to EMRA when CD8+.

The length of the CDR3 is 15 residues. CDR1 and CDR2 (germline): SGHAT, FQNNGV. The V and J ends lost 4 bases and 4 bases, in that order; junction bases with no gene match: 5. From 5'RACE with constant-segment primers came TCR alpha and TCR beta cDNA libraries that carried sample barcodes and UMIs. TCRdb used MiXCR to reprocess the 5' RACE reads, holding one entry per CDR3 protein. Of around 320,000 distinct CDR3 sequences in the sample, 19% are singletons; the top ten hold roughly 20%. This clonotype originated in a man younger than 35 who had mild COVID-19 (a few samples of this study predate the infection). Cell type and time point are not known. Source material: PBMCs or a T cell subset sorted from them (not recorded which). The chain is built from TRBV11-2 and TRBJ2-3, with TRBD1 matching over 10 bases. The CDR3 coding sequence is TGTGCCAGCAGCTCGTGGACAGGGGGAGCAGATACGCAGTATTTT. This translates into CASSSWTGGADTQYF.